The T cell receptor beta chain described here comes from a study of post-analysis software for immune sequencing data. Overall study: Relapsing-remitting, secondary progressive and progressive-relapsing forms of multiple sclerosis all featured among disease courses.

As regards this clonotype: Its cognate antigen is unknown.

Every TCR beta cDNA library bore unique molecular identifiers. TCRdb recomputed calls from the PCR reads with MiXCR, one row per CDR3 protein. Of about 400,000 distinct CDR3 sequences in the sample, roughly 30% were seen once. The CDR3 is 17 amino acids. Germline V gene data show CDR1 as DFQATT and CDR2 as SNEGSKA (reference sequence). The trim removed 3 bases at V and 3 bases at J, leaving 9 bases unmatched. General observations from the study: Controls' normalized Chao1 diversity significantly exceeded that of multiple sclerosis patients. When patients were compared with controls, about five TRBV segments were more frequent, TRBV5-6, TRBV5-1 and TRBV20-1 among them.

The chain uses TRBV20-1 and TRBJ2-1, with 12 bases identical to TRBD1. The sample comprised blood. The sequence came from a girl aged 10 to 17 with multiple sclerosis. The CDR3 region is CSARIFGTGGFYNEQFF. The CDR3 region has the DNA TGCAGTGCTAGGATCTTCGGGACAGGGGGCTTCTACAATGAGCAGTTCTTC.